This TCR beta chain was sequenced during a study of CD8 T cells in Susac syndrome. Study-level results: Clonal expansion did not appear in Susac syndrome CD4+ T cell repertoires.

Bulk CD8+ and CD4+ cells came from magnetic negative isolation; CD8+ TEMRA by FACS. A remark on this clonotype: What it recognizes is unknown.

From germline, CDR1 is SGHRS and CDR2 YFSETQ. The CDR3 is 15 residues long. J gave up 3 bases and V 6 bases, and 11 bases lay outside the gene matches. Reverse transcription of roughly 0.5 to 1 ug RNA used random hexamers. The authors amplified TCR beta CDR3 across 54 Vbeta and 13 Jbeta using immunoSEQ multiplex PCR. TCRdb re-called the immunoSEQ multiplex PCR reads through MiXCR, storing one row per CDR3 protein. The sample has about 120,000 distinct CDR3 sequences; 95% to 96% are singletons. This TCR came from a human donor with Susac syndrome. The sample was CD4+ T cells from PBMCs. The chain uses TRBV5-1 and TRBJ2-7; 8 bases fit TRBD1. The CDR3 sequence: CASTFSGTGIYEQYF. CDR3 nucleotides: TGCGCCAGCACCTTTTCCGGGACAGGTATCTACGAGCAGTACTTC.